These 5 T cell receptor beta chains were all obtained from the same sample, sequenced in a study of shared clonotypes between healthy human individuals (dated by TCRdb to the early 2020s). Library preparation used the immunoSEQ multiplex PCR assay. TCRdb stores this immuneACCESS table with in-frame sequences only. Part of the clones is absent; in the studies checked, under half of the shortfall reflects unresolved V genes, and no reason is known for the rest. A total of over 2 million clones appear in this sample, over 85% of them only once. Of the sample, more than 0.1% falls within the top ten clones. The sample taken for sequencing was naive CD4+ T cells sorted from blood. In the paper's terms, the cell subset or site label means: CD45RA+ positively selected. The receptors shown here come from a man aged 18 to 29 in good health.

V usage is TRBV5-1 and J usage is TRBJ2-5; possibly TRBD2 for D (5 bases). The CDR3 runs to 16 residues. With 0 bases removed from V and 2 bases from J, the gap between germline ends came to 14 bases. CDR1 and CDR2 from the germline V gene are SGHRS and YFSETQ. CDR3 nucleotide sequence: TGCGCCAGCAGCTTGGGTCCCCGGACGGGGCAAGAGACCCAGTACTTC. Its protein product is CASSLGPRTGQETQYF.

This chain connects TRBV19 to TRBJ2-7, with TRBD2 matching 12 bases. This CDR3 is 18 amino acids long. V shed 3 bases, J shed 0 bases, and the junction held 9 bases outside the gene matches. Per germline, CDR1 LNHDA and CDR2 SQIVND (reference sequence). CDR3 sequence reads: CASSIPSGRDGSSYEQYF. The CDR3 DNA follows: TGTGCCAGTAGTATTCCTAGCGGGAGGGACGGTAGCTCCTACGAGCAGTACTTC.

J is TRBJ2-5 and V is TRBV5-1; the match to TRBD1 covers 7 bases. The CDR3 is made up of 14 amino acids. V was pared by 4 bases and J by 1 base, with 4 bases of the junction left unmatched. Germline CDR1 SGHRS, CDR2 YFSETQ. The CDR3 protein is CASSIGTVQETQYF. CDR3 in DNA: TGCGCCAGCAGCATCGGGACAGTCCAAGAGACCCAGTACTTC.

The chain carries TRBV5-1 and TRBJ1-2; D is unresolved. CDR1 is SGHRS, CDR2 YFSETQ, per germline. The CDR3 totals 13 residues. V was pared by 0 bases and J by 6 bases, with 9 bases between. CDR3 region: CASSLGQEDGYTF. The CDR3 nucleotides read TGCGCCAGCAGCTTGGGACAAGAAGATGGCTACACCTTC.

The chain carries TRBV4-3 and TRBJ1-3; perhaps TRBD1 as D (5 bases). This CDR3 spans 15 amino acids. Trimming took off 0 bases at V and 2 bases at J, with 8 bases between the two ends. Germline-derived CDR1 and CDR2 are LGHNA and YSLEER. The CDR3 region has the DNA TGCGCCAGCAGCCAAGACAGGGACGCTGGAAACACCATATATTTT. It codes for CASSQDRDAGNTIYF.